What follows are 8 T cell receptor beta chains derived from one specimen sequenced in a study of tumor and adjacent non-tumor tissue in lung cancer. RNA was extracted from bulk tissue without any cell sorting. Distant lung tissue was collected more than 3 cm away from the tumor edge. Three rounds of nested PCR, following a modified ARM-PCR protocol, produced the TCRbeta library. Via MiXCR, TCRdb re-called the multiplex PCR reads, giving one row per CDR3 protein. The sample includes tens of thousands of distinct CDR3 sequences, roughly two thirds seen only once; the top ten take roughly 35%. The specimen was distant non-tumor lung tissue. Receptors were obtained from a man between 65 and 80 years old with non-small cell lung cancer.

A note on this clonotype: An end of the junction does not agree with germline; a read error may underlie this. V usage is TRBV12-3 or TRBV12-4 and J usage is TRBJ2-6, with TRBD1 as a possible D gene (5 bases). The CDR3 loop spans 14 amino acids. The CDR3 nucleotides read TGTGTCAGCAGTTTCCCCTCTGGGGCCAACGTCATGACTTTC. Translating gives CVSSFPSGANVMTF.

Note on this clonotype: Sequence at one end of the junction differs from germline and may be a read error. The V and J genes are TRBV6-1 and TRBJ1-5; tentatively, D is TRBD1 (5 bases). CDR3 length: 15 amino acids. From germline, CDR1 is MNHNS and CDR2 SASEGT. In nucleotides, the CDR3 is TGCGCCAGCAGTGAAGATAAAAAGGGGATTCAGCCCCATCATTTT. This sequence encodes CASSEDKKGIQPHHF.

Concerning this clonotype: A much bigger clone sits one base away, suggesting this may be a read error. V usage is TRBV10-2 and J usage is TRBJ2-3, with 8 bases matching TRBD2. With V trimmed by 0 bases and J by 11 bases, 10 bases remained unmatched. From germline, CDR1 is WSHSY and CDR2 SAAADI. CDR3 length equals 15 residues. The CDR3 DNA is TGCGCCAGCAGTGAGTCCGGGGGGGCCCTAAATATGCAGTATTTT. Protein sequence: CASSESGGALNMQYF.

Notes on this clonotype: The junction departs from the called germline gene at one end, perhaps through a read error. The chain employs TRBV6-1 and TRBJ1-6; D is possibly TRBD1 (6 bases). The CDR3 has 14 amino acids. Germline V gives CDR1 MNHNS, CDR2 SASEGT. The CDR3: CAGSEISTGSPLHF. CDR3 in DNA: TGTGCCGGCAGTGAAATCTCGACAGGTTCGCCCCTCCACTTT.

V gene TRBV5-4 combines with J gene TRBJ2-1; 7 bases agree with TRBD1. V was clipped by 4 bases and J by 11 bases; unmatched bases: 15. The CDR3 consists of 15 residues. Per germline, CDR1 SGHNT and CDR2 YYREEE (reference sequence). The CDR3 reads CASSTQGYMRQQQFF. DNA of the CDR3: TGTGCCAGCAGCACACAGGGGTATATGAGACAGCAGCAGTTCTTC.

This clonotype was observed a few times. Possible read error: a much larger clone is one base away. V usage is TRBV10-3 and J usage is TRBJ2-7; 7 bases map to TRBD1. Losses at the gene ends were 3 bases for V and 2 bases for J; bases not matched to a gene: 7. The CDR3 is 15 residues long. Germline CDR1 reads ENHRY; CDR2 reads SYGVKD. This CDR3 reads CAISDEGAGAYEQYF. As DNA, the CDR3 is TGTGCCATCAGTGATGAGGGGGCTGGGGCCTACGAGCAGTACTTC.

Sample share makes this clonotype medium-sized. The chain uses TRBV11-2 and TRBJ2-1; D may be TRBD2 (5 bases). The CDR3 totals 14 residues. Germline CDR1 SGHAT, CDR2 FQNNGV. The V end lost 1 base, the J end lost 5 bases, and 9 bases lay between the germline ends. Here the CDR3 reads CASSLGSADNEQFF. CDR3 nucleotide sequence: TGTGCCAGCAGCTTAGGTAGCGCGGACAATGAGCAGTTCTTC. Together with reference TRBV11-2 and TRBJ2-1, the CDR3 gives the full variable domain: EAGVAQSPRYKIIEKRQSVAFWCNPISGHATLYWYQQILGQGPKLLIQFQNNGVVDDSQLPKDRFSAERLKGVDSTLKIQPAKLEDSAVYLCASSLGSADNEQFFGPGTRLTVL.

The chain is built from TRBV20-1 and TRBJ2-7; 10 bases fit TRBD2. Germline trimming cut 6 bases from V and 2 bases from J; bases unmatched to any gene: 7. The CDR3 totals 14 residues. The germline V gene has CDR1 DFQATT and CDR2 SNEGSKA (reference sequence). The DNA for the CDR3 is TGCAGTGCCGGTCCGAGCGGGAGGGCCTACGAGCAGTACTTC. This sequence encodes CSAGPSGRAYEQYF.